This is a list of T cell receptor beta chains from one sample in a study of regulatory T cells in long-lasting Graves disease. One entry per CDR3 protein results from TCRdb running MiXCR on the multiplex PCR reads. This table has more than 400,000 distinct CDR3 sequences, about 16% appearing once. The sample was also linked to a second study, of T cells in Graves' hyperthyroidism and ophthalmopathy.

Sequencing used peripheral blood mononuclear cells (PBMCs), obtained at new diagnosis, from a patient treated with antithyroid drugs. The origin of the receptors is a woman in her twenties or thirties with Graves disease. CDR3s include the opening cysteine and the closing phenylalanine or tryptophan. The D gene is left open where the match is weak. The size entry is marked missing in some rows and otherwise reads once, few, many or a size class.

CSARGNSGDSYNEQFF,TGCAGTGCTAGAGGGAATAGCGGAGACTCCTACAATGAGCAGTTCTTC,many,TRBJ2-1,-,TRBV20-1
CASSLEDRGPTDTQYF,TGTGCCAGCAGCTTAGAGGACAGGGGACCCACAGATACGCAGTATTTT,-,TRBJ2-3,TRBD1,TRBV7-9
CATSEDRGQGQPQHF,TGTGCCACCAGCGAGGACAGGGGGCAAGGTCAGCCCCAGCATTTT,many,TRBJ1-5,TRBD1,TRBV15
CASSHRKTQYF,TGTGCCAGCAGCCATCGGAAGACCCAGTACTTC,-,TRBJ2-5,-,TRBV7-2
CASSIYLCSVEQGADTEAFF,-,-,TRBJ1-1,-,TRBV6-1
CASSQARGNEQFF,TGTGCCAGCAGCCAAGCTCGGGGGAATGAGCAGTTCTTC,many,TRBJ2-1,-,TRBV3-1
CASSLSGGGETQYF,TGTGCCAGCAGTTTATCAGGGGGAGGGGAGACCCAGTACTTC,many,TRBJ2-5,-,TRBV12-3/TRBV12-4
CASGEGGGTDTQYF,TGTGCTAGTGGTGAGGGAGGGGGCACAGATACGCAGTATTTT,-,TRBJ2-3,TRBD2,TRBV12-5
CASSLGPGEQYF,TGTGCCAGCAGCCTCGGACCGGGCGAGCAGTACTTC,many,TRBJ2-7,-,TRBV11-2
CASSLLASGRYEQYF,TGTGCCAGCAGTTTGCTGGCTAGCGGGAGGTACGAGCAGTACTTC,many,TRBJ2-7,TRBD2,TRBV28
CATSAFGASGSNWGEQYF,TGTGCCACCAGTGCCTTTGGGGCTAGCGGGAGCAATTGGGGCGAGCAGTACTTC,few,TRBJ2-7,TRBD2,TRBV15
CASSSTGSSGQPQHF,TGTGCCAGCAGTTCGACAGGCAGCTCGGGTCAGCCCCAGCATTTT,many,TRBJ1-5,-,TRBV6-2/TRBV6-3
CAWSVPGQGYQPQHF,TGTGCCTGGAGTGTTCCGGGACAGGGGTATCAGCCCCAGCATTTT,many,TRBJ1-5,TRBD1,TRBV30
CASSSEQGAVDEQYF,TGCGCCAGCAGCTCTGAACAGGGGGCGGTCGACGAGCAGTACTTC,many,TRBJ2-7,TRBD1,TRBV5-1
CASSPGTRSDTQYF,TGCGCCAGCAGCCCCGGGACTCGGTCAGATACGCAGTATTTT,many,TRBJ2-3,-,TRBV10-2
CASSLKGWTEAFF,TGTGCCAGTAGTCTCAAAGGATGGACTGAAGCTTTCTTT,-,TRBJ1-1,-,TRBV19
CASSVLLSGEQFF,TGTGCCAGCAGCGTGCTTTTGTCCGGGGAGCAGTTCTTC,many,TRBJ2-1,-,TRBV5-5
CASSLRGEPQHF,TGTGCCAGCAGCTTGAGGGGGGAACCCCAGCATTTT,many,TRBJ1-5,-,TRBV5-4
CASFETQHF,TGTGCTAGTTTTGAGACCCAGCATTTT,many,TRBJ1-5,-,TRBV12-5
CASSYSMAYEQYF,TGTGCCAGCAGTTACTCGATGGCCTACGAGCAGTACTTC,-,TRBJ2-7,-,TRBV6-2/TRBV6-3
CSARGRSRDKSEAFF,TGCAGTGCTAGGGGAAGGAGCAGGGATAAGTCTGAAGCTTTCTTT,many,TRBJ1-1,-,TRBV20-1
CASSFNSPRDTEAFF,TGTGCCAGCAGTTTTAACAGCCCTCGCGACACTGAAGCTTTCTTT,many,TRBJ1-1,-,TRBV28
CASSLAGAWQYF,TGTGCCAGCAGCTTAGCGGGAGCTTGGCAGTACTTC,many,TRBJ2-7,-,TRBV11-2
CASSYSGHAREKLFF,TGTGCCAGCAGTTACTCGGGACATGCAAGGGAAAAACTGTTTTTT,-,TRBJ1-4,-,TRBV6-4
CSAAPGGSPSNQPQHF,TGCAGTGCCGCACCGGGGGGCAGCCCTAGCAATCAGCCCCAGCATTTT,many,TRBJ1-5,-,TRBV20-1
CASSLMLRVEAFF,TGTGCCAGCAGCTTAATGCTCAGGGTTGAAGCTTTCTTT,-,TRBJ1-1,-,TRBV7-9
CASSPPRGGLYGYTF,TGTGCCAGCTCACCACCGCGGGGGGGCCTCTATGGCTACACCTTC,many,TRBJ1-2,-,TRBV18
CASMEAPETLYGYTF,TGTGCCAGCATGGAAGCGCCGGAGACCCTTTATGGCTACACCTTC,many,TRBJ1-2,-,TRBV2
CASSQDRGQGGYTF,TGCGCCAGCAGCCAAGATAGGGGGCAGGGCGGCTACACCTTC,-,TRBJ1-2,TRBD1,TRBV4-1
CASSSDLILAANYGYTF,TGTGCCAGCAGTTCGGACCTCATTTTGGCGGCGAACTATGGCTACACCTTC,many,TRBJ1-2,-,TRBV28
CASGPGLAGYTGELFF,TGTGCCAGCGGACCGGGACTAGCGGGCTATACCGGGGAGCTGTTTTTT,few,TRBJ2-2,TRBD2,TRBV12-3/TRBV12-4
CASSLRIMNTEAFF,TGTGCCAGTAGCCTACGGATCATGAACACTGAAGCTTTCTTT,few,TRBJ1-1,-,TRBV19
CASSLRTAMETQYF,TGTGCCAGCAGTCTGAGGACTGCCATGGAGACCCAGTACTTC,many,TRBJ2-5,-,TRBV28
CASSPRGQGTEAFF,TGTGCCAGTAGTCCCCGAGGACAGGGCACTGAAGCTTTCTTT,-,TRBJ1-1,TRBD1,TRBV19